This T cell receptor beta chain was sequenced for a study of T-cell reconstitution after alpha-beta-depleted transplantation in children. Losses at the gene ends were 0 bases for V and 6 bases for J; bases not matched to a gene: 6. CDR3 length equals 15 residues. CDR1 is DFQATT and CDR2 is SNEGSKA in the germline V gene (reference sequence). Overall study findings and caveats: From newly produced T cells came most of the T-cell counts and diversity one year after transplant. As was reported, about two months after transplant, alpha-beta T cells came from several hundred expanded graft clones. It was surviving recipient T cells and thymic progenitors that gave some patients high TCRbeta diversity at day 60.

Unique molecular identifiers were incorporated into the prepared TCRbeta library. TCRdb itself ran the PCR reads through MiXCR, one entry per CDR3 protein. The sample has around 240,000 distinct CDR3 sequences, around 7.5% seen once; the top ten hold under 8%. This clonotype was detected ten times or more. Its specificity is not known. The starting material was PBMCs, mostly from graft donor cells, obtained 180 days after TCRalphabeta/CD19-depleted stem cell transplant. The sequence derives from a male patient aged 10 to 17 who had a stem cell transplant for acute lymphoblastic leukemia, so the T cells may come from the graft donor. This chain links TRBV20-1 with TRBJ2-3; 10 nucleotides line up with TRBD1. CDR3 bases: TGCAGTGCTAGAGATCCCGGGACAGGGGCTGATACGCAGTATTTT. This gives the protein CSARDPGTGADTQYF.